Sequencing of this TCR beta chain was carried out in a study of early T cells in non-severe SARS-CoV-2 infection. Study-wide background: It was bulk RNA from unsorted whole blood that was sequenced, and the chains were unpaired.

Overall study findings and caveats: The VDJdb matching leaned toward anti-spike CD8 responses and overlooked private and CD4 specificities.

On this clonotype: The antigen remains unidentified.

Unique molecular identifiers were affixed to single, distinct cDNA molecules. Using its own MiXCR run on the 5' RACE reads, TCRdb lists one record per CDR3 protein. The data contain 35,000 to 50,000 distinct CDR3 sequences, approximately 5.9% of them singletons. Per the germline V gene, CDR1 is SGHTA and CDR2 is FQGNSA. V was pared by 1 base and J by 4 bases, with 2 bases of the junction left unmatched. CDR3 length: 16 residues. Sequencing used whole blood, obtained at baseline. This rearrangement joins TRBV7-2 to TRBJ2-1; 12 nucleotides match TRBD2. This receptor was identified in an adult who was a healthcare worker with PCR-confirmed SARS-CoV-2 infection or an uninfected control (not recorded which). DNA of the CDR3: TGTGCCAGCAGCTTAGTAGGGACTAGCGGGTACAATGAGCAGTTCTTC. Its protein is CASSLVGTSGYNEQFF. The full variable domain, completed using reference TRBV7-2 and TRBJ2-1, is GAGVSQSPSNKVTEKGKDVELRCDPISGHTALYWYRQSLGQGLEFLIYFQGNSAPDKSGLPSDRFSAERTGGSVSTLTIQRTQQEDSAVYLCASSLVGTSGYNEQFFGPGTRLTVL.